The entry below describes one T cell receptor (beta chain). Its antigen is currently unknown. The record originates from a study of beta chain features in type 1 diabetes. General study findings and limits: These data did not resolve whether HLA type affects TCRB rearrangement. There was a moderate but significant shortening of TCRB CDR3s in all four CD4+ subsets of Type 1 diabetes patients. High-TCR-expressing cells could be over-represented by cDNA sequencing. Fewer junction insertions and more nucleotide deletions appeared in type 1 diabetes patients.

The V end was cut by 4 bases, the J end by 6 bases, with 15 bases between. CDR1 is LNHDA, CDR2 SQIVND, per germline (reference sequence). The CDR3 consists of 15 residues. Reverse transcription of all isolated RNA meant that expressed TCRB transcripts were sequenced. The protocol was immunoSEQ multiplex PCR, while the TCRdb copy is restricted to in-frame clones and leaves out a portion. The table includes about 660,000 clones, around an eighth detected once. CD4+ cells of the naive, central memory, regulatory and stem cell-like memory types were sorted via CD45RO/CCR7/CD25/CD127/CD95/CD27. The source is a man aged 18 to 29 with type 1 diabetes. The chain couples TRBV19 to TRBJ2-2; D is undetermined. The sequenced sample consisted of naive CD4+ T cells from blood. The CDR3 DNA sequence: TGTGCCAGTAGTACACAGAAGGAAGGCGCCGGGGAGCTGTTTTTT. Protein sequence: CASSTQKEGAGELFF.